The following is a T cell receptor (beta chain) sequence with its context. The antigen remains undetermined. This record comes from a study of blood T cells in healthy people across ages. Per sample, at least 5 micrograms of total RNA were extracted. Study-level findings and limits: Age advanced and TCR beta diversity per million T cells fell, roughly linearly. The long-lived group displayed more naive CD4+ cells, plus higher diversity, than the aged donors did.

A second PCR, run for roughly 7 to 11 cycles, used a sample-barcoded 5' primer plus a J-beta primer mix. In TCRdb, the 5' RACE reads were re-called with MiXCR into one record per CDR3 protein. The data hold about 900,000 distinct CDR3 sequences, with 40% to 60% observed a single time. The sequencing sample was made of blood. This receptor was taken from a man aged 25-45 years in good health.

This CDR3 is CATSKPNEKLFF. The CDR3 region has the DNA TGTGCCACCAGCAAACCCAATGAAAAACTGTTTTTT. V usage is TRBV15 and J usage is TRBJ1-4; no reliable D call. CDR3 length: 12 residues. Germline CDR1 reads LNHNV; CDR2 reads YYDKDF (reference sequence). The V and J ends lost 4 bases and 5 bases respectively, with 5 bases between them.